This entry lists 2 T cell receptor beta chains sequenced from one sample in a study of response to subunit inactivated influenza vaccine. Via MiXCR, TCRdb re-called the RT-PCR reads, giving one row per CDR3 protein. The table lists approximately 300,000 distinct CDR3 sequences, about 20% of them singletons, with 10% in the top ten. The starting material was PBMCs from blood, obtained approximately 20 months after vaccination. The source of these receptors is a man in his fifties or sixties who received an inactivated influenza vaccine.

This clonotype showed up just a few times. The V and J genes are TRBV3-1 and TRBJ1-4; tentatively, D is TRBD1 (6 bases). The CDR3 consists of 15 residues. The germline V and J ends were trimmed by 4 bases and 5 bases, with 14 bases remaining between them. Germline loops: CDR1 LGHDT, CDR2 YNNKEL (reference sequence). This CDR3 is CASSRLGQPNEKLFF. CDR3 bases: TGTGCCAGCAGCCGTCTCGGACAGCCGAATGAAAAACTGTTTTTT.

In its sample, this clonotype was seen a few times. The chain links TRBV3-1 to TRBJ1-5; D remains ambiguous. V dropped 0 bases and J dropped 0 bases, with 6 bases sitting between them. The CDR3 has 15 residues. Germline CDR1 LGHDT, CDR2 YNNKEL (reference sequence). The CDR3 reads CASSQESNSNQPQHF. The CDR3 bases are TGTGCCAGCAGCCAAGAATCGAATAGCAATCAGCCCCAGCATTTT.